Listed below are T cell receptor beta chains from one sample, sequenced in a study of Graves' ophthalmopathy and Graves' hyperthyroidism. MiXCR was run by TCRdb on the multiplex PCR reads, yielding one entry per CDR3 protein. The table records 500,000 to 800,000 distinct CDR3 sequences, about 41% of them present only once. Sequenced input: peripheral blood. All receptors derive from an adult man with Graves' ophthalmopathy. Each CDR3 is given with its conserved first and last residue. The D gene is left open where the match is weak. A clone size is listed for some rows: how often the clone was seen (once, few, many), or a class if it is expanded.

J | V | D | size | DNA | CDR3
TRBJ1-1 | TRBV7-2 | . | many | TGTGCCAGCAGCTTAGGGGGTTCAGGGGCGAACACTGAAGCTTTCTTT | CASSLGGSGANTEAFF
TRBJ1-2 | TRBV4-3 | . | few | TGCGCCAGCAGCCAAACCCCAGGGACCTATGGCTACACCTTC | CASSQTPGTYGYTF
TRBJ1-4 | TRBV2 | . | . | TGTGCCAGCAGTGGTGAGACTAATGAAAAACTGTTTTTT | CASSGETNEKLFF
TRBJ1-5 | TRBV20-1 | TRBD1 | many | TGCAGTGCTCGCAAGACAGGGGCGGTAGCAAATCAGCCCCAGCATTTT | CSARKTGAVANQPQHF
TRBJ1-1 | TRBV25-1 | . | . | TGTGCCAGCAGCGTTGATCGGGACCTGAACACTGAAGCTTTCTTT | CASSVDRDLNTEAFF
TRBJ1-5 | TRBV2 | TRBD1 | . | TGTGCCAGCAGAGGACAGGGGGCGAGGAAACAGCCCCAGCATTTT | CASRGQGARKQPQHF
TRBJ2-3 | TRBV2 | TRBD2 | . | TGTGCCGGCGGGGGAATAGATACGCAGTATTTT | CAGGGIDTQYF
TRBJ2-2 | TRBV5-1 | . | . | TGCGCCAGCAGCTTTGGGTCGGGAATAAGGACCGGGGAGCTGTTTTTT | CASSFGSGIRTGELFF
TRBJ1-2 | TRBV20-1 | TRBD1 | many | TGCAGTGCTCGATCGGGACAGGGTGACTATGGCTACACCTTC | CSARSGQGDYGYTF
TRBJ1-2 | TRBV7-9 | TRBD1 | . | TGTGCCAGCAGCGATACCGGGACAGGGGGCGTATCCTCCTATGGCTACACCTTC | CASSDTGTGGVSSYGYTF
TRBJ2-2 | TRBV11-3 | TRBD1 | few | TGTGCCAGCAGCCGGGACAGGGCTCCCACCGGGGAGCTGTTTTTT | CASSRDRAPTGELFF
TRBJ1-2 | TRBV9 | TRBD1 | many | TGTGCCAGCAGGACAGGGGCCTATGGCTACACCTTC | CASRTGAYGYTF